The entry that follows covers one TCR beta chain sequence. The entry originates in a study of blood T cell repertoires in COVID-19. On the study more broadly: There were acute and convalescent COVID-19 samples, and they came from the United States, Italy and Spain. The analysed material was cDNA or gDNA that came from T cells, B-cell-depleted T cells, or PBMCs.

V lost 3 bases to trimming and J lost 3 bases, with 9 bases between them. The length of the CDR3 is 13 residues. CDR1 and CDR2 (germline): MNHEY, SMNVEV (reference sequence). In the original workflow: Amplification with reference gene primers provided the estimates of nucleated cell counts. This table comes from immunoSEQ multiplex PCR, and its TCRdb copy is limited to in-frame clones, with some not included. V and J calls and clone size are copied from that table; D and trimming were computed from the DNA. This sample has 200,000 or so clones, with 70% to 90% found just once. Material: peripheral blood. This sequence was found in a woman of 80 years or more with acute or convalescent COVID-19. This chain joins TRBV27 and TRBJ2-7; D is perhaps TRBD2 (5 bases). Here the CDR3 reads CASSFRESYEQYF. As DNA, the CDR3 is TGTGCCAGCAGTTTTCGGGAAAGCTACGAGCAGTACTTC.